Shown below are 29 T cell receptor beta chains from a single sample sequenced in a study of shared clonotypes between healthy human individuals. Libraries were prepared by immunoSEQ multiplex PCR; TCRdb keeps only in-frame clonotypes and omits some of them. The data show nearly 750,000 clones, approximately 77% seen once. Sequencing was carried out using memory CD4+ T cells sorted from blood. Subset denoted: CD45RA-negative fraction. Every receptor here comes from a young woman in good health.

The rearrangement uses TRBV7-6 and TRBJ2-7, with 8 positions matching TRBD1. V lost 5 bases to trimming and J lost 3 bases; unmatched junction nucleotides: 15. The CDR3 is made up of 17 amino acids. Germline V gene sequence: CDR1 SGHVS, CDR2 FNYEAQ. The CDR3 region is CASSARSRGRYIYEQYF. The CDR3 nucleotides read TGTGCCAGCAGCGCACGATCCAGGGGGCGATATATCTACGAGCAGTACTTC.

This chain joins TRBV18 and TRBJ2-5, with 7 bases identical to TRBD1. Germline V lookup: CDR1 KGHSH, CDR2 LQKENI. The CDR3 has 15 residues. V lost 1 base to trimming and J lost 5 bases; unmatched junction nucleotides: 7. DNA for the CDR3: TGTGCCAGCTCACCACGGGACAGTCCCCGGGAGACCCAGTACTTC. Its translation: CASSPRDSPRETQYF.

The chain uses TRBV28 and TRBJ1-5; D is perhaps TRBD1 (6 bases). The V gene lost 3 bases and the J gene lost 6 bases, with 9 bases spanning the gap. Germline lookup yields CDR1 MDHEN and CDR2 SYDVKM. The CDR3 length is 13 residues. DNA for the CDR3: TGTGCCAGCAGTTTGGGCAGGGGTCAGCCCCAGCATTTT. It specifies CASSLGRGQPQHF.

The chain uses TRBV11-3 and TRBJ2-2; the D gene is possibly TRBD2 (6 bases). Trimming shortened V by 5 bases and J by 1 base, and 8 bases separated the two germline ends. The CDR3 is 14 amino acids. CDR1 is SGHNT and CDR2 is YENEEA in the germline V gene. CDR3 amino acids: CASSPGGNTGELFF. The CDR3 nucleotides read TGTGCCAGCAGCCCCGGGGGGAACACCGGGGAGCTGTTTTTT.

The rearrangement links TRBV29-1 to TRBJ1-1; 8 nucleotides align to TRBD1. This CDR3 has 15 residues. Germline CDR1 reads SQVTM; CDR2 reads ANQGSEA. Losses at the gene ends were 4 bases for V and 4 bases for J; bases not matched to a gene: 11. CDR3 in DNA: TGCAGCGTTGGACGATCGACAGGGGTGGGCACTGAAGCTTTCTTT. This translates into CSVGRSTGVGTEAFF.

The V call is TRBV15, the J call TRBJ1-1; D remains unclear. CDR1 is LNHNV and CDR2 is YYDKDF in the germline V gene (reference sequence). V was trimmed by 4 bases and J by 1 base, leaving 10 bases between them. There are 14 residues in the CDR3. The CDR3 loop reads CATSTYKTNTEAFF. CDR3 nucleotides: TGTGCCACCAGCACCTACAAGACGAACACTGAAGCTTTCTTT.

The V call is TRBV4-1, the J call TRBJ2-4, with TRBD2 matching 9 bases. The CDR3 has 18 residues. V dropped 1 base and J dropped 0; count of bases not matched to a gene: 7. Germline V gene data show CDR1 as MGHRA and CDR2 as YSYEKL. CDR3 DNA sequence: TGCGCCAGCAGCCAAGGGGGTGCGGGAGGGTCAGCCAAAAACATTCAGTACTTC. Translating it yields CASSQGGAGGSAKNIQYF.

V usage is TRBV11-2 and J usage is TRBJ2-7; 9 nucleotides agree with TRBD2. The germline gives CDR1 SGHAT, CDR2 FQNNGV. The CDR3 covers 16 residues. Trimming at V came to 5 bases and at J to 1 base, leaving 9 bases not matched to a gene. This CDR3 is CASSPRGGRVSYEQYF. CDR3 bases: TGTGCCAGCAGCCCGCGGGGCGGGAGGGTTTCCTACGAGCAGTACTTC.

This chain uses TRBV7-2 with TRBJ2-6; the match to TRBD1 covers 8 bases. J was trimmed by 6 bases and V by 5 bases; bases with no gene match: 9. CDR1 and CDR2 (germline): SGHTA, FQGNSA. The CDR3 sequence is 16 residues long. The CDR3 nucleotides are TGTGCCAGCAGCCTAGGACCGGGACAGGAGGCCAACGTCCTGACTTTC. Translating gives CASSLGPGQEANVLTF. The whole variable domain, filled in from reference TRBV7-2 and TRBJ2-6, reads GAGVSQSPSNKVTEKGKDVELRCDPISGHTALYWYRQSLGQGLEFLIYFQGNSAPDKSGLPSDRFSAERTGGSVSTLTIQRTQQEDSAVYLCASSLGPGQEANVLTFGAGSRLTVL.

This clone has a handful of counts. Other DNA sequences of this sample code for an identical CDR3. The chain recombines TRBV28 with TRBJ1-2; D is perhaps TRBD1 (6 bases). Trimming took 6 bases from V and 0 from J, leaving 14 bases between them. The CDR3 spans 15 residues. CDR1 MDHEN and CDR2 SYDVKM come from the germline V gene. The DNA for the CDR3 is TGTGCCAGCAGCCTAACAGGGCCCGCTAACTATGGCTACACCTTC. Translation: CASSLTGPANYGYTF.

The CDR3 loop is CASSLGWAGNTEAFF. CDR3 coding DNA: TGCGCCAGCAGCTTGGGATGGGCCGGGAACACTGAAGCTTTCTTT. The rearrangement joins TRBV5-1 to TRBJ1-1, with D unclear. Between the trimmed V and J ends, which lost 0 bases and 1 base, there was a span of 10 bases. Per the germline V gene, CDR1 is SGHRS and CDR2 is YFSETQ. CDR3 length: 15 amino acids.

This chain links TRBV27 with TRBJ1-4; D uncertain. The CDR3 totals 14 residues. With 3 bases removed from V and 10 bases from J, the gap between germline ends came to 15 bases. CDR1 is MNHEY and CDR2 is SMNVEV in the germline V gene (reference sequence). The CDR3 loop is CASSFDVIGGKLFF. CDR3 coding DNA: TGTGCCAGCAGTTTCGACGTTATCGGTGGAAAACTGTTTTTT.

The genes are TRBV10-1 and TRBJ1-1, with TRBD1 matching 8 bases. The CDR3 consists of 20 residues. Germline V lookup: CDR1 WNHNN, CDR2 SYGVQD (reference sequence). The ends lost 7 bases at V and 0 bases at J; junction bases unmatched: 22. The DNA for the CDR3 is TGCGCCAGCACTATCAGGGTGGGCAGGGGGCAAAAAGTAATGAACACTGAAGCTTTCTTT. The encoded protein is CASTIRVGRGQKVMNTEAFF.

This sequence joins TRBV9 and TRBJ2-3; no firm D call. The CDR3 sequence is 13 residues long. Germline V gives CDR1 SGDLS, CDR2 YYNGEE. The V end lost 3 bases, the J end lost 2 bases, and 7 bases lay between the germline ends. For the CDR3, the DNA is TGTGCCAGCAGCGCCTCCCCCACAGATACGCAGTATTTT. This sequence encodes CASSASPTDTQYF.

The chain has TRBV7-9 and TRBJ1-2, with 7 bases lining up with TRBD1. From germline, CDR1 is SEHNR and CDR2 FQNEAQ (reference sequence). Trimming took 5 bases from V and 6 from J; bases not matched to a gene: 12. This CDR3 contains 15 residues. The DNA for the CDR3 is TGTGCCAGCAGCGGGGGGGACAGTCAGCTGGATGGCTACACCTTC. This codes for CASSGGDSQLDGYTF.

The chain uses TRBV2 and TRBJ2-2; D is perhaps TRBD1 or TRBD2 (7 bases each). Trimming cost V 3 bases and J 7 bases, with 15 bases left between them. From germline, CDR1 is SNHLY and CDR2 FYNNEI. This CDR3 has 15 amino acids. In DNA, the CDR3 is TGTGCCAGCAGTGACAGAGGGGGCGGGAGCGGGGAGCTGTTTTTT. Protein: CASSDRGGGSGELFF.

The chain is built from TRBV12-5 and TRBJ2-1, with 8 nucleotides matching TRBD2. CDR3 length: 19 amino acids. Germline CDR1 LGHNT, CDR2 FRNRAP. The junction had 15 bases not matched to a gene; V was cut back by 3 bases and J by 2 bases. The chain's CDR3 is CASGLRLAGTPGPYNEQFF. DNA for the CDR3: TGTGCTAGTGGTTTAAGGCTAGCGGGCACCCCCGGACCCTACAATGAGCAGTTCTTC.

The chain carries TRBV20-1 and TRBJ1-4, with 7 positions matching TRBD1. CDR1 and CDR2 (germline): DFQATT, SNEGSKA (reference sequence). The CDR3 covers 10 residues. The ends lost 5 bases at V and 15 bases at J; junction bases unmatched: 6. CDR3 region: CSASTGDLFF. CDR3 bases: TGCAGTGCTTCTACAGGGGATTTGTTTTTT.

V usage is TRBV11-2 and J usage is TRBJ2-5; 11 bases line up with TRBD1. The CDR3 runs to 16 residues. V lost 5 bases to trimming and J lost 5 bases; unmatched junction nucleotides: 10. Germline assignment: CDR1 SGHAT and CDR2 FQNNGV. CDR3 residues: CASSTGQGATGETQYF. The DNA for the CDR3 is TGTGCCAGCAGCACTGGACAGGGGGCGACCGGGGAGACCCAGTACTTC.

J is TRBJ1-2 and V is TRBV27; 12 bases are shared with TRBD1. Looked up from germline, CDR1 is MNHEY and CDR2 is SMNVEV (reference sequence). The V gene end was trimmed by 5 bases and the J gene end by 8 bases; junction bases not matched to a gene: 9. This CDR3 region has 15 residues. The CDR3 region has the DNA TGTGCCAGCAGTCCCGGGACAGGGGGCCGCCGGGGCTACACCTTC. Its translation is CASSPGTGGRRGYTF.

This chain connects TRBV7-9 to TRBJ2-3; weak D call: TRBD1 (5 bases). The CDR3 has 14 amino acids. Germline V lookup: CDR1 SEHNR, CDR2 FQNEAQ (reference sequence). The germline V and J ends were trimmed by 8 bases and 1 base, with 13 bases remaining between them. The CDR3 loop reads CASETDSRTDTQYF. In DNA form, the CDR3 reads TGTGCCAGCGAGACCGACAGCCGCACAGATACGCAGTATTTT.

J is TRBJ2-7 and V is TRBV5-1; D gene unclear. The V end lost 0 bases, the J end lost 12 bases, and 16 bases lay between the germline ends. CDR3 length: 13 amino acids. CDR1 and CDR2 (germline): SGHRS, YFSETQ. CDR3 sequence (DNA): TGCGCCAGCAGCTTGGGAGAAGGGTCGTTTCGGTACTTC. Translated: CASSLGEGSFRYF. Using reference TRBV5-1 and TRBJ2-7 for the parts outside the CDR3, the full variable domain is KAGVTQTPRYLIKTRGQQVTLSCSPISGHRSVSWYQQTPGQGLQFLFEYFSETQRNKGNFPGRFSGRQFSNSRSEMNVSTLELGDSALYLCASSLGEGSFRYFGPGTRLTVT.

The chain couples TRBV21-1 to TRBJ2-6; the table's D call, TRBD1, has no DNA check behind it. TRBV21-1 is a pseudogene. The CDR3 has 24 amino acids. The CDR3 coding sequence is TGTGCCAGCAGCAAAAAGGGCCAGGACAGGGGCACTAGCGGCCTTTACTCTGGGGCCAACGTCCTGACTTTC. Translation: CASSKKGQDRGTSGLYSGANVLTF.

The rearrangement joins TRBV4-1 to TRBJ2-2; unclear D gene. With 1 base removed from V and 4 bases from J, the gap between germline ends came to 31 bases. The CDR3 extends over 22 amino acids. Per the germline V gene, CDR1 is MGHRA and CDR2 is YSYEKL. The CDR3 is CASSQAVGRRPPFDPITGELFF. The CDR3 bases are TGCGCCAGCAGCCAAGCGGTAGGCAGGCGACCTCCCTTTGACCCCATCACCGGGGAGCTGTTTTTT.

This clone was seen a handful of times. This chain joins TRBV19 and TRBJ2-1; perhaps TRBD2 as D (6 bases). There are 14 residues in the CDR3. Trimming removed 5 bases at V and 5 bases at J, with 13 bases between. CDR1 LNHDA and CDR2 SQIVND come from the germline V gene (reference sequence). This CDR3 is CASSLGLRNNEQFF. The CDR3 DNA reads as TGTGCCAGTAGTCTCGGACTAAGAAACAATGAGCAGTTCTTC.

The chain employs TRBV19 and TRBJ1-2; possibly TRBD1 for D (6 bases). Looked up from germline, CDR1 is LNHDA and CDR2 is SQIVND (reference sequence). The CDR3 runs to 16 residues. V shed 5 bases and J shed 8 bases, with 24 bases lying between them. In DNA, the CDR3 is TGTGCCAGTAGTCCCCAAGGGGGGCAGGAGGTAGTAGGCTACACCTTC. Translation: CASSPQGGQEVVGYTF.

The chain has TRBV6-1 and TRBJ2-6, with 8 bases aligning to TRBD2. Germline V gene data show CDR1 as MNHNS and CDR2 as SASEGT. With 10 bases clipped from V and 4 bases from J, the junction kept 9 bases outside the gene matches. The CDR3 is made up of 15 amino acids. CDR3 protein: CAIRAGASGANVLTF. The CDR3 coding sequence is TGTGCCATCCGAGCGGGAGCTTCGGGGGCCAACGTCCTGACTTTC.

This chain uses TRBV6-5 with TRBJ1-5; tentative D call: TRBD1 (6 bases). The germline V gene has CDR1 MNHEY and CDR2 SVGAGI. The CDR3 runs 15 residues. Trimming removed 6 bases at V and 3 bases at J, with 15 bases between. The CDR3 here is CASSLSWDTNQPQHF. DNA of the CDR3: TGTGCCAGCAGCCTTTCTTGGGACACCAATCAGCCCCAGCATTTT.

The gene calls are TRBV25-1 and TRBJ2-5, with no clear D. The CDR3 consists of 13 residues. In germline, CDR1 is MGHDK, CDR2 SYGVNS. Trimming took 6 bases from V and 7 from J, leaving 15 bases between them. The CDR3 DNA reads TGTGCCAGCAGAGGACCGAATCTAGGGACCCAGTACTTC. Residues: CASRGPNLGTQYF.